This TCR beta chain was profiled in a study of blood T cell repertoires in COVID-19. Study background: Acute-phase and convalescent COVID-19 samples originated in the United States, Italy and Spain. T cells, B-cell-depleted T cells, or PBMCs supplied cDNA or gDNA.

In the study's own analysis: Amplified reference gene primers provided the basis for estimating nucleated cell counts. Only in-frame clones appear in the TCRdb table, and some are missing; sequencing was by immunoSEQ multiplex PCR. D and trimming come from the DNA, and the V and J calls and clone size come from that table. This sample has 200,000 to 250,000 clones, with around 85% found just once. The CDR3 spans 11 residues. Trimming cost V 3 bases and J 6 bases, with 6 bases left between them. Material: peripheral blood. The rearrangement joins TRBV12-3 or TRBV12-4 to TRBJ2-7; no clear D. The sequence was collected from a woman aged 40 to 50 with active or convalescent COVID-19. The CDR3 DNA reads as TGTGCCAGCAGTTTCGCGGCCGAGCAGTACTTC. Encoded protein: CASSFAAEQYF.